These 18 T cell receptor beta chains originate from one sample sequenced in a study of identical twins listed by TCRdb under 2016. Libraries came from 5' RACE. The sequencing machine was an Illumina HiSeq 2000. TCRdb cleaned the public reads at Q25 with fastp, built clones with MiXCR and kept in-frame beta chains. Identical CDR3 proteins give one entry, which carries the most common genes and DNA. The sample table lists 700,000 to 950,000 distinct CDR3 sequences, around an eighth of them with a count of one. The top ten constitute 1.5% to 2% of the sample. This same sample was also taken into another study, of yellow fever vaccine responses in identical twins.

Sequenced: PBMCs. These receptors all come from a woman aged 18-29 years in good health.

There are many counts of this clonotype. The chain is built from TRBV12-3 or TRBV12-4 and TRBJ1-5; no firm D call. V was pared by 7 bases and J by 0 bases, with 7 bases between. The CDR3 is 13 residues long. The CDR3 region has the DNA TGTGCCAGCACCCGGGGTAGCAATCAGCCCCAGCATTTT. Translated, it gives CASTRGSNQPQHF.

This clonotype was seen only a few times. The chain recombines TRBV20-1 with TRBJ2-5; TRBD1 aligns across 8 bases. The CDR3 has 13 residues. Germline CDR1 DFQATT, CDR2 SNEGSKA (reference sequence). V lost 3 bases and J lost 9; bases outside the gene matches: 9. The CDR3 nucleotides read TGCAGTGCTAGGTCAGGGGGCGCGGCGGCCCAGTACTTC. Translated, it gives CSARSGGAAAQYF.

This clonotype was recorded many times. The chain uses TRBV12-3 or TRBV12-4 and TRBJ2-3; D gene unclear. V lost 0 bases and J lost 0, with 10 bases in between. The CDR3 covers 16 residues. CDR3 protein: CASSLAKVSSTDTQYF. The CDR3, as DNA: TGTGCCAGCAGTTTAGCGAAAGTTTCTAGCACAGATACGCAGTATTTT.

This clonotype came up a few times. The rearrangement links TRBV28 to TRBJ2-1; D ambiguous. This CDR3 is built from 12 residues. Germline V lookup: CDR1 MDHEN, CDR2 SYDVKM. Trimming took 3 bases from V and 8 from J, leaving 8 bases between them. This CDR3 reads CASSFLLHEQFF. The CDR3 DNA follows: TGTGCCAGCAGTTTTCTACTCCATGAGCAGTTCTTC.

The chain uses TRBV11-3 and TRBJ2-1; 7 nucleotides agree with TRBD2. The CDR3 totals 16 residues. The germline CDR1 and CDR2 sequences are SGHNT and YENEEA. V lost 5 bases to trimming and J lost 9 bases; unmatched junction nucleotides: 16. The CDR3 here is CASSQPPGGISSEQFF. CDR3 DNA sequence: TGTGCCAGCAGCCAACCCCCGGGAGGTATTTCCAGTGAGCAGTTCTTC.

This clonotype was observed a handful of times. The rearrangement joins TRBV24-1 to TRBJ2-5, with TRBD1 as a possible D gene (5 bases). V was clipped by 2 bases and J by 2 bases, with 23 bases between them. Germline V CDR1 and CDR2: KGHDR, SFDVKD. There are 19 residues in the CDR3. CDR3 amino acids: CATSDSVVRTNQLQETQYF. Written as DNA, the CDR3 is TGTGCCACCAGTGATTCGGTTGTTAGGACAAATCAACTTCAAGAGACCCAGTACTTC.

This clonotype was observed a few times. This chain uses TRBV7-8 with TRBJ2-7; D is possibly TRBD1 or TRBD2 (6 bases each). This CDR3 has 17 amino acids. The germline V and J ends were trimmed by 1 base and 2 bases, with 18 bases remaining between them. Germline CDR1 and CDR2: SGHVS and FQNEAQ. In DNA form, the CDR3 reads TGTGCCAGCAGCTTAGTCGACCCGGGGGCGAGAGCCTACGAGCAGTACTTC. Protein: CASSLVDPGARAYEQYF.

The chain carries TRBV7-8 and TRBJ2-5; tentatively, D is TRBD2 (6 bases). Trimming cost V 4 bases and J 7 bases, with 16 bases left between them. The CDR3 is 14 amino acids. Per the germline V gene, CDR1 is SGHVS and CDR2 is FQNEAQ. The CDR3 nucleotides read TGTGCCAGCAGCTCGGGACTGCCTAGAGGGACCCAGTACTTC. Its translation is CASSSGLPRGTQYF.

This clonotype was recorded a few times. This sequence joins TRBV20-1 and TRBJ2-5, with D maybe TRBD2 (6 bases). The CDR3 has 15 amino acids. V was trimmed by 2 bases and J by 4 bases, leaving 17 bases between them. CDR1 and CDR2 from the germline V gene are DFQATT and SNEGSKA (reference sequence). CDR3 nucleotides: TGCAGTGCTAGAAGTGCGGGGCTAGACTTAGAGACCCAGTACTTC. It is translated as CSARSAGLDLETQYF.

This clonotype was found many times. The rearrangement joins TRBV12-3 or TRBV12-4 to TRBJ1-5; D call uncertain. The CDR3 runs to 11 residues. V lost 1 base, J lost 6 bases, and 1 base lay in between. CDR3 bases: TGTGCCAGCAGTTTAGGTCAGCCCCAGCATTTT. Translating gives CASSLGQPQHF.

This clonotype was counted a few times. In nucleotides, the CDR3 is TGTGCCAGCAGCTTTAGTACAGGGCGCACCGGGGAGCTGTTTTTT. This encodes CASSFSTGRTGELFF. The chain employs TRBV5-5 and TRBJ2-2; tentative D call: TRBD1 (6 bases). This CDR3 has 15 amino acids. Germline V gives CDR1 SGHKS, CDR2 YYEKEE (reference sequence). The V end lost 2 bases, the J end lost 4 bases, and 12 bases lay between the germline ends.

This clonotype came up a few times. The CDR3 sequence: CSARDGTRAYNEQFF. The CDR3 DNA sequence: TGCAGTGCTAGAGATGGAACAAGGGCCTACAATGAGCAGTTCTTC. This chain connects TRBV20-1 to TRBJ2-1, with unresolved D. There are 15 residues in the CDR3. The germline V and J ends were trimmed by 0 bases and 2 bases, with 11 bases remaining between them. Germline V gene sequence: CDR1 DFQATT, CDR2 SNEGSKA (reference sequence).

This clonotype occurred many times. This rearrangement joins TRBV5-1 to TRBJ2-1; D is unclear. The germline V and J ends were trimmed by 0 bases and 6 bases, with 7 bases remaining between them. Germline CDR1 reads SGHRS; CDR2 reads YFSETQ. The CDR3 is 13 amino acids. Here the CDR3 reads CASSLEGFNEQFF. Written as DNA, the CDR3 is TGCGCCAGCAGCTTGGAGGGATTCAATGAGCAGTTCTTC.

The table lists this clonotype with a few counts. The chain has TRBV25-1 and TRBJ2-5; 7 bases are a match to TRBD2. Germline V gene data show CDR1 as MGHDK and CDR2 as SYGVNS. The CDR3 length is 11 residues. V lost 7 bases to trimming and J lost 5 bases; unmatched junction nucleotides: 1. The CDR3 loop is CASKLAETQYF. For the CDR3, the DNA is TGTGCCAGCAAACTAGCGGAGACCCAGTACTTC. The variable domain in full, with the rest retrieved from reference TRBV25-1 and TRBJ2-5, is EADIYQTPRYLVIGTGKKITLECSQTMGHDKMYWYQQDPGMELHLIHYSYGVNSTEKGDLSSESTVSRIRTEHFPLTLESARPSHTSQYLCASKLAETQYFGPGTRLLVL.

This clonotype turned up a few times. The rearrangement joins TRBV7-8 to TRBJ2-1; the D is unclear. CDR1 is SGHVS and CDR2 is FQNEAQ in the germline V gene. CDR3 length equals 13 residues. V dropped 1 base and J dropped 8 bases, with 9 bases sitting between them. The CDR3 spells CASSLDPVDEQFF. The CDR3 bases are TGTGCCAGCAGCTTAGATCCCGTCGATGAGCAGTTCTTC.

In its sample, this clonotype was seen a few times. V is TRBV6-1 and J is TRBJ1-5; no firm D call. The CDR3 extends over 16 amino acids. Trimming stripped 4 bases from V and 2 bases from J, with 15 bases between. From germline, CDR1 is MNHNS and CDR2 SASEGT. The CDR3 bases are TGTGCCAGCAGTGGCTTAGGCGTCGGAGGCAATCAGCCCCAGCATTTT. The encoded protein is CASSGLGVGGNQPQHF.

The genes are TRBV20-1 and TRBJ2-7, with 10 positions matching TRBD2. CDR3 size: 15 residues. Trimming at V came to 0 bases and at J to 6 bases, leaving 8 bases not matched to a gene. Germline CDR1 and CDR2: DFQATT and SNEGSKA (reference sequence). The CDR3 DNA reads as TGCAGTGCTAGAGATCCCCTAGCGGGAGATCGCGAGCAGTACTTC. Amino acid sequence: CSARDPLAGDREQYF.

The gene calls are TRBV6-2 or TRBV6-3 and TRBJ2-1; TRBD2 matches 8 bases. CDR1 and CDR2 from the germline V gene are MNHEY and SVGEGT. V shed 2 bases and J 4 bases; nucleotides not matched to a gene: 4. This CDR3 has 15 amino acids. This CDR3 is CASSYPGGSYNEQFF. As DNA, the CDR3 is TGTGCCAGCAGTTACCCGGGGGGGAGTTACAATGAGCAGTTCTTC.